The clone carrying this T cell receptor beta chain was detected only a few times. The data were taken from a study of T-cell reconstitution after alpha-beta-depleted transplantation in children. The CDR3 covers 15 residues. The V and J ends lost 2 bases and 4 bases respectively, with 14 bases between them. The germline V gene has CDR1 SGHDT and CDR2 YYEEEE. Unique molecular identifiers were built into the TCRbeta library. TCRdb independently ran MiXCR on the PCR reads; one entry per CDR3 protein. The sample yields about 500,000 distinct CDR3 sequences, about 30% seen once. Sequences were derived from PBMCs from the stem cell graft donor, sampled from the stem cell graft. The TCR comes from a human donor who donated a stem cell graft to a child with aplastic anemia. V is TRBV5-6 and J is TRBJ2-3; D uncertain. The CDR3 DNA is TGTGCCAGCAGCTTAATGCTGGGTTCAGCAGATACGCAGTATTTT. Residues: CASSLMLGSADTQYF. Filled out from reference TRBV5-6 and TRBJ2-3, the complete variable domain reads DAGVTQSPTHLIKTRGQQVTLRCSPKSGHDTVSWYQQALGQGPQFIFQYYEEEERQRGNFPDRFSGHQFPNYSSELNVNALLLGDSALYLCASSLMLGSADTQYFGPGTRLTVL.